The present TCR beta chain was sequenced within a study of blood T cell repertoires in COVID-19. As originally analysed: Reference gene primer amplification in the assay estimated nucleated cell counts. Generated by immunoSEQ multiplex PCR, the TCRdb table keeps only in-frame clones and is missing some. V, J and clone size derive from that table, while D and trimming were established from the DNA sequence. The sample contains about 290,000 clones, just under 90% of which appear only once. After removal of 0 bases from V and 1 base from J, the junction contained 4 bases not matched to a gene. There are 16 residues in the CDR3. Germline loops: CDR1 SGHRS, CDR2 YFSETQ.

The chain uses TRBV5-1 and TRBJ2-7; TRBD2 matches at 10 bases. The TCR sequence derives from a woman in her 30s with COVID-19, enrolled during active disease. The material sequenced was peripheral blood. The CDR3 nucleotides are TGCGCCAGCAGCTTGGTGGCTAGCGGGGGATCCTACGAGCAGTACTTC. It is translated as CASSLVASGGSYEQYF.